The TCR beta chain described here comes from a study of blood T cell repertoires in COVID-19 (dated by TCRdb to about 2020). General notes on the study: Samples covering the acute and convalescent phases of COVID-19 were provided by collaborators in the United States, Italy and Spain. The material from the prospective study consisted of cDNA or gDNA derived from T cells, B-cell-depleted T cells, or PBMCs. The dataset comprised deeply sampled blood TCRbeta repertoires from subjects exposed to, actively infected with, or recovered from COVID-19. The repertoires were released in a freely available public database intended as a resource for research on the immune response to SARS-CoV-2. The samples were drawn from the first 160 participants of the ongoing ImmuneRACE study and from some 1,300 subjects provided by 6 global collaborators. Sample metadata almost always included a de-identified subject ID, COVID-19 status, age in years and sex. HLA class I and class II types, where available, came from metadata supplied by the sample provider rather than from assay-based typing.

TCRbeta CDR3 regions were amplified from genomic DNA by means of the immunoSEQ Assay, a bias-controlled multiplex PCR. Under the source paper's analysis protocol: Within the assay, amplification of reference gene primers was used to estimate how many nucleated cells each sample contained. Sequence reads were collapsed and filtered to measure the absolute abundance of every unique TCRbeta CDR3 rearrangement. For each sample, productive Simpson clonality was calculated as the square root of Simpson's diversity index across productive rearrangements. In its TCRdb copy, this immuneACCESS table keeps in-frame sequences only and misses some clones. Where compared with another copy, unresolved V genes explain less than half of these, and the others have no known cause. The V and J calls and clone size come from that table; D and trimming were worked out from the DNA. The sample includes about 150,000 clones, with approximately 84% observed a single time. More than 2% of the sample lies in the top ten.

Whole blood was collected in K2EDTA tubes by collaborating institutions according to the institutions' own protocols. For TCRbeta analysis, collaborators shipped samples as frozen whole blood, isolated PBMCs, or DNA extracted from either of those sample types. Of note for this clone: The specificity of this receptor is unknown. Base-call qualities are not available, and no considerably larger clone is one nucleotide away.

The germline V gene sets CDR1 to MNHEY and CDR2 to SVGAGI. The CDR3 measures 12 amino acids from cysteine to phenylalanine. Kept here is only the CDR3 DNA, which spans 36 bases and is read in frame from base 1. V is pared back by 5 bases and J by 10 bases, with 14 bases lying between the germline termini. The investigation overall reported the following: The amount of clinical and demographic metadata varied by source and participant and was provided uncurated.

The chain employs TRBV6-5 and TRBJ1-1, with the D gene not clear enough to name. This sequence originates from a human donor with acute or convalescent COVID-19. The donor label of this sample is uncertain. The sample taken for sequencing was peripheral blood. The DNA reads TGTGCCAGCAGTACCCTGGAGCAAAGAGCTTTCTTT. This encodes CASSTLEQRAFF.